This T cell receptor (beta chain) appears in the sequencing data of a study of blood T cell repertoires in COVID-19. The germline CDR1 and CDR2 sequences are GTSNPN and SVGIG (reference sequence). The CDR3 is 14 residues long. V was clipped by 3 bases and J by 4 bases; unmatched bases: 6. Assay used: immunoSEQ multiplex PCR; TCRdb lists only in-frame clones, some missing. The data show 200,000 to 250,000 clones, around 81% seen once. The TCR comes from a man aged 25 to 40 with acute COVID-19. Sequencing was done on a sample of PBMCs or T cells enriched from blood (not recorded which). J is TRBJ1-1 and V is TRBV30; 9 nucleotides match TRBD1. CDR3 sequence: CAWRRQGDGTEAFF. The CDR3 nucleotides read TGTGCCTGGAGAAGACAGGGGGATGGCACTGAAGCTTTCTTT.